This T cell receptor beta chain was identified in a study of blood T cell repertoires in COVID-19. Turning to the study itself: The origin of the acute and convalescent COVID-19 samples was the United States, Italy and Spain. From T cells, B-cell-depleted T cells, or PBMCs came the material, which was cDNA or gDNA.

Original handling: By means of reference gene primer amplification, nucleated cell counts were estimated. The table came from immunoSEQ multiplex PCR; TCRdb's copy has only in-frame clones and leaves some out. V and J calls and clone size follow that table, whereas D and trimming were derived from the DNA. Among about 150,000 clones listed, approximately 80% were seen once. V shed 0 bases, J shed 0 bases, and the junction held 3 bases outside the gene matches. The CDR3 length is 17 residues. Germline CDR1 reads LGHNA; CDR2 reads YSLEER. Sequenced sample: peripheral blood. This chain links TRBV4-3 with TRBJ2-2, with 8 nucleotides matching TRBD2. This TCR was sampled from a woman of 80 years or more with acute or convalescent COVID-19. The DNA of the CDR3 is TGCGCCAGCAGCCAAGACGGACTAGCAGCGAACACCGGGGAGCTGTTTTTT. Amino acid sequence: CASSQDGLAANTGELFF.